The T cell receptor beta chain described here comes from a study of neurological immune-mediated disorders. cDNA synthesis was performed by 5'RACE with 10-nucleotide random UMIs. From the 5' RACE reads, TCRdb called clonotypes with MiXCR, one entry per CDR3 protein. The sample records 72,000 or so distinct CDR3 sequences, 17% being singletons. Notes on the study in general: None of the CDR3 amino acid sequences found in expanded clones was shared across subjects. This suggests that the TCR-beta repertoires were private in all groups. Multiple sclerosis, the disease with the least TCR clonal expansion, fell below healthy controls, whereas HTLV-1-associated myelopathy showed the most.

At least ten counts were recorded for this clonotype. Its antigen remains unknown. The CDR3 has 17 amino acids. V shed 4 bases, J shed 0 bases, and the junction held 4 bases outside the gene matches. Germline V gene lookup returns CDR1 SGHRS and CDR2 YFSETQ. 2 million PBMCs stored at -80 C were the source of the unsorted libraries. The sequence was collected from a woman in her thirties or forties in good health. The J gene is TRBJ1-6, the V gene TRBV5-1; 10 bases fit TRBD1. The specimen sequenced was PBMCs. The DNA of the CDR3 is TGCGCCAGCAGCGCCAGGACAGGGGGCTCCTATAATTCACCCCTCCACTTT. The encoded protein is CASSARTGGSYNSPLHF.